These T cell receptor beta chains were read from a single sample in a study of shared clonotypes between healthy human individuals. This table comes from immunoSEQ multiplex PCR, and its TCRdb copy is limited to in-frame clones, with some not included. The sample contains about 680,000 clones, about 90% of which appear only once. Specimen: naive CD8+ T cells sorted from blood. The receptors originated from a man aged 25 to 40 in good health. Each CDR3 is given with its conserved first and last residue. D genes are given only for firm matches. The size of a clone is reported for some rows only, either as once, few or many, or as a class for expanded clones.

>TRBD2|TRBJ2-1|.|TRBV5-6
TGTGCCAGCAGCCCTTGGCCGGGACTAGCATCCCACGAGCAGTTCTTC
CASSPWPGLASHEQFF
>TRBD2|TRBJ2-3|.|TRBV29-1
TGCAGCGTTGAGCTGGGGACTAGCGGGAGGGACACAGATACGCAGTATTTT
CSVELGTSGRDTDTQYF
>.|TRBJ1-2|.|TRBV21-1
TGTGCCAGCAGCAAAGGAGGGACAGAAGGTGGCTACACCTTC
CASSKGGTEGGYTF
>TRBD2|TRBJ2-3|few|TRBV10-3
TGTGCCGTTTGGGGGGGTCGCGGGAGTGAAACAGATACGCAGTATTTT
CAVWGGRGSETDTQYF
>.|TRBJ1-2|few|TRBV7-2
TGTGCCCAGGGAGGTGGCTACACCTTC
CAQGGGYTF
>.|TRBJ2-1|.|TRBV7-9
TGTGCCAGCAGCTTAGGTGGCCTTATCGATGAGCAGTTCTTC
CASSLGGLIDEQFF
>.|TRBJ2-7|.|TRBV7-9
TGTGCCAGCAGCCTCCTCGGGGATGAGCAGTACTTC
CASSLLGDEQYF
>.|TRBJ2-7|once|TRBV6-5
TGTGCCAGCAGTACCCGGGTCGAGCAGTACTTC
CASSTRVEQYF
>.|TRBJ2-7|once|TRBV7-9
TGTGCCAGCAGCGAGGGAGCCTACGAGCAGTACTTC
CASSEGAYEQYF
>TRBD2|TRBJ2-3|.|TRBV7-2
TGTGCCAGCAGCGCGACTAGCGGGCTCACAGATACGCAGTATTTT
CASSATSGLTDTQYF
>.|TRBJ2-7|.|TRBV29-1
TGCAGCGTTGTTTGGGGGCGCGAGCAGTACTTC
CSVVWGREQYF
>.|TRBJ2-2|.|TRBV25-1
TGTGCCAGCAGTACAACGATCCTAAACACCGGGGAGCTGTTTTTT
CASSTTILNTGELFF
>TRBD1|TRBJ1-1|.|TRBV6-1
TGTGCCAGCATGGACAGGGAGAACACTGAAGCTTTCTTT
CASMDRENTEAFF
>.|TRBJ2-1|.|TRBV7-9
TGTGCCAGCAGCCGAGGTCTGGGGACTGACAATGAGCAGTTCTTC
CASSRGLGTDNEQFF
>TRBD2|TRBJ2-7|.|TRBV4-1
TGCGCCAGCAGCCTAAGACTAGCGGTAAACTACGAGCAGTACTTC
CASSLRLAVNYEQYF
>TRBD2|TRBJ2-3|.|TRBV18
TGTGCCAGCTCATTTAGCGGGAGCAGCACAGATACGCAGTATTTT
CASSFSGSSTDTQYF
>TRBD2|TRBJ2-3|.|TRBV4-1
TGCGCCAGCAGCCAGGCGGGACTAGCGGATCCGGGCTCTTTT
CASSQAGLADPGSF
>TRBD1|TRBJ2-2|.|TRBV5-6
TGTGCCAGCAGCTTTAGACAGGGTGCCGGGGAGCTGTTTTTT
CASSFRQGAGELFF
>TRBD2|TRBJ2-1|.|TRBV10-2
TGCGCCAGCAGTGACCGAGGACTAGCGGGTTACAATGAGCAGTTCTTC
CASSDRGLAGYNEQFF
>.|TRBJ2-7|.|TRBV13
TGTGCCAGCAGCCAGGTCCATGGGGGAAGGTTCACCTACGAGCAGTACTTC
CASSQVHGGRFTYEQYF
>TRBD2|TRBJ2-3|.|TRBV10-3
TGTGCCATCAGCAACGCAATAGCGGGATCAGATACGCAGTATTTT
CAISNAIAGSDTQYF
>.|TRBJ2-1|.|TRBV29-1
TGCAGCGTTGAGGGGACCGGGACACCGGTTCAGTTCTTC
CSVEGTGTPVQFF
>TRBD1|TRBJ2-3|.|TRBV9
TGTGCCAGCAGCGCACCCGGGACAGGGGACGGCACAGATACGCAGTATTTT
CASSAPGTGDGTDTQYF
>.|TRBJ2-7|.|TRBV9
TGTGCCAGCAGCCTTGGTGGGGGCAACTACGAGCAGTACTTC
CASSLGGGNYEQYF
>.|TRBJ2-7|.|TRBV11-2
TGTGCCAGCAGCTTATCCCACGGGAGTAACTACGAGCAGTACTTC
CASSLSHGSNYEQYF
>.|TRBJ1-4|.|TRBV18
TGTGCCAGCTCACCACCGGGGGGGGATGAAAAACTGTTTTTT
CASSPPGGDEKLFF
>TRBD2|TRBJ2-5|.|TRBV10-2
TGCGCCAGCAGTGGGGTACCGGGACTAGCGGGAGAAGAGACCCAGTACTTC
CASSGVPGLAGEETQYF
>.|TRBJ2-3|.|TRBV6-5
TGTGCCAGCAGTATCAAGGGGGTTTACACAGATACGCAGTATTTT
CASSIKGVYTDTQYF